Shown below are 17 T cell receptor beta chains from a single sample sequenced in a study of memory B cells and T cells in multiple sclerosis. Repertoires were generated with immunoSEQ multiplex PCR, while TCRdb's copy carries only in-frame clones and drops some. The sample includes 35,000 to 55,000 clones, more than 65% seen only once; the top ten take about 1.1%. No antigens are known for them. Stimulus-free culture yielded autoproliferating CFSE-dim and non-proliferating CFSE-high T cells, each sequenced separately. Pooled replicate wells came from about 50 million CFSE-labeled PBMCs cultured less than 9 days without stimulus. Material for sequencing was PBMCs from blood kept in culture. The source is a human donor with multiple sclerosis.

This chain links TRBV13 with TRBJ1-1; D is perhaps TRBD1 (5 bases). The CDR3 sequence is 13 residues long. Trimming pared 5 bases from V and 4 bases from J, leaving 11 bases between. Germline V lookup: CDR1 PRHDT, CDR2 FYEKMQ (reference sequence). CDR3 region: CASSIGTSTEAFF. The CDR3 bases are TGTGCCAGCAGCATTGGGACCTCCACTGAAGCTTTCTTT. The whole variable domain, remainder taken from reference TRBV13 and TRBJ1-1, is AAGVIQSPRHLIKEKRETATLKCYPIPRHDTVYWYQQGPGQDPQFLISFYEKMQSDKGSIPDRFSAQQFSDYHSELNMSSLELGDSALYFCASSIGTSTEAFFGQGTRLTVV.

The J gene is TRBJ1-4, the V gene TRBV2, with D possibly matching TRBD1 (5 bases). The CDR3 spans 16 residues. V gave up 11 bases and J gave up 0 bases, with 19 bases separating them. Germline V gene data show CDR1 as SNHLY and CDR2 as FYNNEI. CDR3 region: CAFRRGGVATNEKLFF. In DNA, the CDR3 is TGTGCCTTTCGGAGGGGCGGGGTGGCAACTAATGAAAAACTGTTTTTT. Supplemented by reference TRBV2 and TRBJ1-4, the full variable domain reads EPEVTQTPSHQVTQMGQEVILRCVPISNHLYFYWYRQILGQKVEFLVSFYNNEISEKSEIFDDQFSVERPDGSNFTLKIRSTKLEDSAMYFCAFRRGGVATNEKLFFGSGTQLSVL.

The chain combines TRBV10-2 with TRBJ1-2, with 8 positions matching TRBD1. Germline-derived CDR1 and CDR2 are WSHSY and SAAADI. The CDR3 covers 14 residues. With 2 bases clipped from V and 4 bases from J, the junction kept 3 bases outside the gene matches. The CDR3 reads CASSEGQGAYGYTF. Here the CDR3 DNA reads TGCGCCAGCAGTGAGGGACAGGGTGCCTATGGCTACACCTTC.

The chain joins TRBV18 to TRBJ2-2; D gene unclear. Germline V gene data show CDR1 as KGHSH and CDR2 as LQKENI. Trimming cost V 1 base and J 2 bases, with 11 bases left between them. The CDR3 sequence is 16 residues long. Here the CDR3 reads CASSPLSMLNTGELFF. CDR3 in DNA: TGTGCCAGCTCACCACTCAGCATGTTAAACACCGGGGAGCTGTTTTTT.

The chain employs TRBV7-9 and TRBJ1-5; a weak D match, TRBD1 (5 bases). V was cut by 5 bases and J by 5 bases, with 13 bases left in between. CDR3 size: 14 residues. CDR1 is SEHNR, CDR2 FQNEAQ, per germline (reference sequence). CDR3 in amino acids: CASSGDGTYQPQHF. The DNA for the CDR3 is TGTGCCAGCAGCGGAGATGGGACGTATCAGCCCCAGCATTTT.

The CDR3 spells CASKSWDTEAFF. Written as DNA, the CDR3 is TGTGCCAGTAAGTCCTGGGACACTGAAGCTTTCTTT. The chain combines TRBV6-5 with TRBJ1-1; D is unclear. The CDR3 runs to 12 residues. Trimming stripped 9 bases from V and 3 bases from J, with 11 bases between. CDR1 is MNHEY, CDR2 SVGAGI, per germline.

This chain connects TRBV9 to TRBJ2-5; TRBD2 aligns across 8 bases. Germline V gives CDR1 SGDLS, CDR2 YYNGEE. The J segment lost 2 bases and the V segment lost 2 bases, leaving 2 bases of the junction unmatched. The CDR3 runs to 14 residues. CDR3 loop: CASSVSGTQETQYF. DNA of the CDR3: TGTGCCAGCAGCGTTAGCGGGACACAAGAGACCCAGTACTTC.

This clone appeared once. The genes are TRBV6-5 and TRBJ1-2; 10 nucleotides align to TRBD1. Germline CDR1 and CDR2: MNHEY and SVGAGI. The CDR3 is 15 amino acids. Losses at the gene ends were 6 bases for V and 2 bases for J; bases not matched to a gene: 6. The DNA for the CDR3 is TGTGCCAGCAGCCTCCGGGGACAGGGGAACTATGGCTACACCTTC. Its translation is CASSLRGQGNYGYTF.

The rearrangement uses TRBV4-2 and TRBJ1-5, with no clear D. The CDR3 length is 13 residues. Germline assignment: CDR1 LGHNA and CDR2 YNFKEQ. V was clipped by 1 base and J by 5 bases, with 6 bases between them. The CDR3 here is CASSQGADQPQHF. CDR3 sequence (DNA): TGTGCCAGCAGCCAAGGAGCGGATCAGCCCCAGCATTTT.

The chain carries TRBV4-3 and TRBJ1-3; no definite D call. The ends were cut back, 6 bases at V and 1 base at J, with 13 bases in the middle. The CDR3 has 15 residues. The germline V gene encodes CDR1 LGHNA and CDR2 YSLEER. CDR3 region: CASSGQVGSGNTIYF. The CDR3 DNA is TGCGCCAGCAGTGGGCAGGTCGGGTCTGGAAACACCATATATTTT.

The rearrangement uses TRBV4-3 and TRBJ2-2, with TRBD1 identical over 7 bases. V dropped 2 bases and J dropped 3; count of bases not matched to a gene: 15. This CDR3 is 19 amino acids long. Per germline, CDR1 LGHNA and CDR2 YSLEER. CDR3 nucleotide sequence: TGCGCCAGCAGCCAAAGGATCAGACAGGGAGTTAAGGACACCGGGGAGCTGTTTTTT. Its translation is CASSQRIRQGVKDTGELFF.

V is TRBV6-4 and J is TRBJ1-2; TRBD1 matches 7 bases. V trimming: 5 bases; J trimming: 8 bases; junction bases outside the gene matches: 8. Germline V gives CDR1 MRHNA, CDR2 SNTAGT. The CDR3 runs 13 residues. DNA for the CDR3: TGTGCCAGCAGTCCGGACAGGATGGGGGGCTACACCTTC. Its translation: CASSPDRMGGYTF.

This chain links TRBV19 with TRBJ1-2; possibly TRBD1 for D (5 bases). The CDR3 is 14 residues long. Germline V gene sequence: CDR1 LNHDA, CDR2 SQIVND (reference sequence). Between the trimmed V and J ends, which lost 7 bases and 0 bases, there was a span of 12 bases. The CDR3 loop is CASTGTQANYGYTF. For the CDR3, the DNA is TGTGCCAGTACCGGGACGCAGGCTAACTATGGCTACACCTTC.

The chain combines TRBV5-4 with TRBJ1-1, with D uncertain. Germline V gene sequence: CDR1 SGHNT, CDR2 YYREEE (reference sequence). V was trimmed by 0 bases and J by 12 bases, leaving 15 bases between them. This CDR3 spans 13 amino acids. DNA of the CDR3: TGTGCCAGCAGCTTGGCCGTGAGCGGAGGGACTTTCTTT. Amino acid sequence: CASSLAVSGGTFF.

The chain combines TRBV7-6 with TRBJ2-1; 9 bases align to TRBD1. Germline loops: CDR1 SGHVS, CDR2 FNYEAQ. CDR3 size: 14 residues. J lost 3 bases, V lost 5 bases, and 2 bases had no gene match. CDR3 DNA: TGTGCCAGCAGCCGGGACAGGGTCTACAATGAGCAGTTCTTC. Translated: CASSRDRVYNEQFF.

This chain links TRBV9 with TRBJ1-6, with D possibly TRBD1 on 5 matching bases. The germline gives CDR1 SGDLS, CDR2 YYNGEE. The CDR3 sequence is 17 residues long. The V end lost 4 bases, the J end lost 2 bases, and 16 bases lay between the germline ends. The DNA of the CDR3 is TGTGCCAGCAGCAAATCCGCAGGGCAGGCCTATAATTCACCCCTCCACTTT. Amino acid sequence: CASSKSAGQAYNSPLHF.

J is TRBJ1-1 and V is TRBV7-8, with D tentatively TRBD1 (5 bases). The CDR3 loop spans 15 amino acids. With 0 bases removed from V and 4 bases from J, the gap between germline ends came to 12 bases. CDR1 is SGHVS and CDR2 is FQNEAQ in the germline V gene. CDR3 coding DNA: TGTGCCAGCAGCTTAGCTCACAGGATGGGCACTGAAGCTTTCTTT. Its protein is CASSLAHRMGTEAFF.